This T cell receptor beta chain was sequenced for a study of shared T cell receptors in the human thymus. Libraries were prepared by immunoSEQ multiplex PCR; TCRdb keeps only in-frame clonotypes and omits some of them. Among approximately 730,000 clones listed, 70% to 90% were seen once. This clone was seen only once. Per the germline V gene, CDR1 is SEHNR and CDR2 is FQNEAQ (reference sequence). The CDR3 contains 14 residues. Trimming shortened V by 2 bases and J by 1 base, and 8 bases separated the two germline ends. These records were also assigned to another study, of human thymus T cells.

The chain is built from TRBV7-9 and TRBJ1-2; D unresolved. This clonotype was obtained from a girl under three years old with a congenital heart defect. Sequenced material: thymocytes. The CDR3 DNA reads as TGTGCCAGCAGCTTAACAGCCCTTAACTATGGCTACACCTTC. Its translation: CASSLTALNYGYTF. Full variable domain (remainder filled in from reference TRBV7-9 and TRBJ1-2): DTGVSQNPRHKITKRGQNVTFRCDPISEHNRLYWYRQTLGQGPEFLTYFQNEAQLEKSRLLSDRFSAERPKGSFSTLEIQRTEQGDSAMYLCASSLTALNYGYTFGSGTRLTVV.